A selection of T cell receptor beta chains follows, all from one sample in a study of T-cell reconstitution after alpha-beta-depleted transplantation in children. A single record per CDR3 protein comes from TCRdb applying MiXCR to the PCR reads. Here the sample spans 440,000 or so distinct CDR3 sequences, roughly 43% being singletons. Sample: PBMCs, taken before TCRalphabeta/CD19-depleted stem cell transplant. The origin of the receptors is a girl between 2 and 10 years old with aplastic anemia, due to receive a stem cell transplant. Both conserved end residues are trimmed from each CDR3. A D gene is named only where the DNA matches it firmly.

D: NA
J: TRBJ2-3
V: TRBV5-1
CDR3: ASSLEERTDTQY

D: NA
J: TRBJ2-1
V: TRBV10-3
CDR3: AIGSSSYNEQF

D: TRBD1
J: TRBJ1-1
V: TRBV25-1
CDR3: ASRQGVMNTEAF

D: TRBD2
J: TRBJ2-5
V: TRBV20-1
CDR3: SASAGLVSETQY

D: NA
J: TRBJ2-7
V: TRBV6-5
CDR3: ASSYSAGYEQY

D: NA
J: TRBJ2-7
V: TRBV20-1
CDR3: SARGPGWYSYEQY

D: TRBD2
J: TRBJ2-3
V: TRBV12-3/TRBV12-4
CDR3: ASSIWTSGIITTDTQY

D: TRBD1
J: TRBJ1-2
V: TRBV5-1
CDR3: ASSLGQGASYGYT

D: TRBD2
J: TRBJ2-3
V: TRBV20-1
CDR3: SARLAGRARTDTQY

D: NA
J: TRBJ1-4
V: TRBV2
CDR3: ASSEGIGPGKLF

D: NA
J: TRBJ1-1
V: TRBV20-1
CDR3: SVKQSSTEAF

D: NA
J: TRBJ1-1
V: TRBV5-1
CDR3: ASSLRQGKAF

D: NA
J: TRBJ1-1
V: TRBV7-2
CDR3: ASSLDGLRIEAF

D: NA
J: TRBJ1-4
V: TRBV12-3/TRBV12-4
CDR3: ASSFQGLNEKLF

D: TRBD1
J: TRBJ2-5
V: TRBV12-3/TRBV12-4
CDR3: ASSGRGHVGETQY

D: NA
J: TRBJ2-6
V: TRBV9
CDR3: ASSVEGSGANVLT

D: NA
J: TRBJ1-5
V: TRBV20-1
CDR3: SAVLGGNQPQH

D: NA
J: TRBJ2-5
V: TRBV29-1
CDR3: SVGRESRIETQY

D: NA
J: TRBJ1-4
V: TRBV6-5
CDR3: ASSYSRDQGEKLF

D: TRBD1
J: TRBJ2-3
V: TRBV6-5
CDR3: ASSSTGRTDTQY

D: NA
J: TRBJ2-5
V: TRBV15
CDR3: ATSREEVQETQY

D: NA
J: TRBJ1-5
V: TRBV7-8
CDR3: ASSPRYNQPQH

D: NA
J: TRBJ2-2
V: TRBV12-3/TRBV12-4
CDR3: ASLWAGELF

D: TRBD1
J: TRBJ2-6
V: TRBV7-6
CDR3: ASSLMGRDRGDTGANVLT

D: NA
J: TRBJ2-3
V: TRBV20-1
CDR3: SARMPSTDTQY

D: NA
J: TRBJ1-1
V: TRBV5-1
CDR3: ASSPVGENTEAF

D: TRBD1
J: TRBJ2-4
V: TRBV28
CDR3: ASSLPGTGLNIQY

D: TRBD2
J: TRBJ2-7
V: TRBV20-1
CDR3: SARETGRASYEQY

D: TRBD1
J: TRBJ1-2
V: TRBV4-1
CDR3: ASSEGQAGRGYT

D: NA
J: TRBJ1-1
V: TRBV20-1
CDR3: SAPGQGLNTEAF

D: NA
J: TRBJ1-3
V: TRBV20-1
CDR3: SAREFQGSGNTIY

D: TRBD1
J: TRBJ1-2
V: TRBV6-5
CDR3: ASCYSTGVYGYT

D: NA
J: TRBJ2-1
V: TRBV20-1
CDR3: SAPAVYRNSYNEQF

D: NA
J: TRBJ2-2
V: TRBV10-3
CDR3: AIRWNTGELF

D: NA
J: TRBJ2-3
V: TRBV7-2
CDR3: ASSLLRGVSTDTQY

D: TRBD2
J: TRBJ2-5
V: TRBV7-9
CDR3: ASSDSGSRVETQY

D: TRBD1
J: TRBJ2-5
V: TRBV2
CDR3: ASLDRGETQY

D: NA
J: TRBJ1-2
V: TRBV5-5
CDR3: ASSLSRSLGGYT

D: NA
J: TRBJ1-2
V: TRBV20-1
CDR3: SAIYTGYT

D: TRBD1
J: TRBJ1-2
V: TRBV20-1
CDR3: SASFQAGQANYGYT

D: NA
J: TRBJ2-3
V: TRBV20-1
CDR3: SARETYSTDTQY

D: TRBD2
J: TRBJ2-1
V: TRBV11-2
CDR3: ASSSGTSGYNEQF

D: NA
J: TRBJ2-7
V: TRBV4-1
CDR3: ASSQTGLKGYEQY

D: NA
J: TRBJ2-1
V: TRBV7-9
CDR3: ASSLVQGVDEQF

D: TRBD1
J: TRBJ1-2
V: TRBV5-1
CDR3: ASSLARYSQDRGYGYT

D: NA
J: TRBJ2-7
V: TRBV2
CDR3: ASSAGEQY

D: NA
J: TRBJ2-3
V: TRBV7-2
CDR3: ASSPQAETFTDTQY

D: TRBD2
J: TRBJ2-2
V: TRBV7-3
CDR3: ASSSRTSGLNTGELF

D: TRBD2
J: TRBJ2-5
V: TRBV28
CDR3: ASSFGGRAGKETQY

D: NA
J: TRBJ2-1
V: TRBV20-1
CDR3: SAGRGYNEQF